This T cell receptor beta chain was observed in a study of blood T cell repertoires in COVID-19. In germline, CDR1 is MNHEY, CDR2 SVGAGI. J lost 2 bases, V lost 0 bases, and 5 bases had no gene match. The CDR3 length is 16 residues. Sequenced by immunoSEQ multiplex PCR; TCRdb stores in-frame clones only, minus some. The sample holds 200,000 to 250,000 clones, roughly 88% seen once. This receptor was taken from a man younger than 30 with active or convalescent COVID-19. J is TRBJ2-7 and V is TRBV6-5, with 9 bases that match TRBD1. Material: peripheral blood. CDR3 loop: CASSYSGTGSPYEQYF. In nucleotides, the CDR3 is TGTGCCAGCAGTTACTCCGGGACAGGGTCCCCCTACGAGCAGTACTTC.